These T cell receptor beta chains were read from a single sample in a study of T cell responses to AZD1222 COVID-19 vaccine. Generated by immunoSEQ multiplex PCR, the TCRdb table keeps only in-frame clones and is missing some. The sample records over 50,000 clones, approximately 80% being singletons. The specimen comprised peripheral blood, sampled 28 days after the second AZD1222 dose. The receptors originated from an adult who received the AZD1222 COVID-19 vaccine. Both conserved end residues are trimmed from each CDR3.

v_call,j_call,cdr3_aa
TRBV28,TRBJ1-5,ASRNRDAQPQH
TRBV18,TRBJ2-1,ASSPPGGVYNEQF
TRBV2,TRBJ2-1,ASRETGYNEQF
TRBV7-2,TRBJ2-3,ASRLGRTDTQY
TRBV6-1,TRBJ1-2,ASSELQGLDGYT
TRBV2,TRBJ2-5,ASTQDQQETQY
TRBV4-1,TRBJ1-2,ASSEFAQVLYGYT
TRBV28,TRBJ1-5,ASSLTGNQPQH
TRBV20-1,TRBJ2-5,SAGQQETQY
TRBV28,TRBJ2-3,ASSPAGGTDTQY
TRBV6-2/TRBV6-3,TRBJ1-6,ASSYGGHGSPLH
TRBV7-2,TRBJ2-7,ASSLVQAYEQY
TRBV20-1,TRBJ2-1,SATYYEQF
TRBV7-2,TRBJ1-1,ASSLKGMNTEAF
TRBV28,TRBJ2-3,ASSLIGTDTQY
TRBV5-5,TRBJ1-5,ASSLSSNQPQH
TRBV5-1,TRBJ1-2,ASKTGKANYGYT
TRBV7-2,TRBJ2-7,ASSFGTSGRAHEQY
TRBV7-9,TRBJ1-5,ASCGTGDQPQH
TRBV2,TRBJ2-1,ASKGRYYNEQF
TRBV29-1,TRBJ1-5,SVAGIDQPQH
TRBV3-1/TRBV3-2,TRBJ1-2,ASSRGQNYGYT
TRBV28,TRBJ1-5,ASSRNQPQH
TRBV5-1,TRBJ1-2,ASSLGQNYGYT
TRBV18,TRBJ2-1,ASSPRGGNEQF
TRBV6-2/TRBV6-3,TRBJ1-5,ASSYGPSRGQPQH
TRBV10-3,TRBJ2-5,AISESMAVLQETQY
TRBV29-1,TRBJ2-5,SVELGRVRETQY
TRBV7-8,TRBJ1-6,ASSFGTGSSYNSPLH
TRBV6-5,TRBJ1-2,ASSYGGAGHFYT
TRBV5-4,TRBJ2-3,ASTVGGRLDTQY
TRBV10-3,TRBJ2-1,AISLSGGPDEQF
TRBV10-1,TRBJ1-6,ASRDDREESPLH
TRBV2,TRBJ1-4,ASRYSNEKLF
TRBV3-1/TRBV3-2,TRBJ2-1,ASSQREGSQF
TRBV9,TRBJ2-2,ASSVDWGTGELF
TRBV3-1/TRBV3-2,TRBJ2-3,ASSCFVIQDTQY
TRBV5-1,TRBJ1-2,ASGDGNYGYT
TRBV30,TRBJ1-2,AWSVVRNGYT
TRBV6-5,TRBJ1-1,ASSYSINSYTEAF
TRBV19,TRBJ1-5,ASSIGGQLNQPQH
TRBV7-7,TRBJ2-5,ASSSTSGGETQY
TRBV19,TRBJ1-6,ASSFPGAGMNSPLH
TRBV29-1,TRBJ2-1,SVERLAGVSSYNEQF
TRBV27,TRBJ2-5,ASSPRVSRETQY
TRBV10-3,TRBJ1-5,ATRTDNQPQH
TRBV4-2,TRBJ2-7,ASSHAGGKVDYEQY
TRBV28,TRBJ1-5,ASSSYRGLWDQPQH
TRBV5-1,TRBJ1-1,ASSLKGQRTEAF
TRBV12-3/TRBV12-4,TRBJ1-4,ASSLGEGLF
TRBV2,TRBJ2-7,ASTRALGGYEQY
TRBV5-4,TRBJ2-3,ASSVGQGFTDTQY
TRBV7-6,TRBJ1-3,ASSLGGGAGNTIY
TRBV2,TRBJ2-2,ASSPRLAGGFTGELF
TRBV3-1/TRBV3-2,TRBJ2-1,ASSQDQAGQF
TRBV18,TRBJ1-5,ASSHDRAQPQH
TRBV29-1,TRBJ1-2,SVVGTGSYGYT
TRBV6-2/TRBV6-3,TRBJ1-5,ASSLARGRNQPQH
TRBV30,TRBJ2-7,AWSAPRLVAYEQY
TRBV28,TRBJ1-4,ASSSGGRNDEKLF